This TCR beta chain was sequenced during a study of T-cell memory formation after mild COVID-19. Germline V gives CDR1 DFQATT, CDR2 SNEGSKA (reference sequence). This CDR3 has 14 residues. About this clonotype: What it recognizes is unknown.

A single record per CDR3 protein comes from TCRdb applying MiXCR to the 5' RACE reads. The data show around 510,000 distinct CDR3 sequences, roughly 22% seen once. Findings of the study overall: Researchers could not confirm that second-wave clones peaking on day 37 targeted SARS-CoV-2.

Sequencing was done on a sample of PBMCs or a T cell subset sorted from them (not recorded which). This chain uses TRBV20-1 with TRBJ2-1; D might be TRBD2 (6 bases). The receptor's source is an adult woman who had mild COVID-19 (a few samples of this study predate the infection). Cell type and time point are not known. Here the CDR3 DNA reads TGCGTAGGCAGGCGGGCGGGGACCTACAATGAGCAGTTCTTC. Translating gives CVGRRAGTYNEQFF.